Listed below are T cell receptor beta chains from one sample, sequenced in a study of blood T cell repertoires in COVID-19. Here immunoSEQ multiplex PCR was the method, and the copy in TCRdb shows in-frame clones only, minus some. The sample holds approximately 40,000 clones, 90% seen once. The sequencing input was peripheral blood. These receptor sequences come from a human donor in a cohort sampled during active COVID-19. The CDR3 runs from the conserved cysteine through the conserved F or W. A D gene is named only where the DNA matches it firmly. Only part of the rows carry a size: once, few, many, or a class if the clone is expanded.

clone size	V gene	D gene	J gene	CDR3 DNA	CDR3 protein
.	TRBV2	TRBD1	TRBJ1-1	TGTGCCAGCAGGAGGGGGCTGAACACTGAAGCTTTCTTT	CASRRGLNTEAFF
.	TRBV28	TRBD1	TRBJ2-7	TGTGCCAGCTTTCCACACCGGGACAGGGACCACGAGCAGTACTTC	CASFPHRDRDHEQYF
.	TRBV5-5	.	TRBJ1-1	TGTGCCACCCGAAGGGAAGCGGGGGGAACTGAAGCTTTCTTT	CATRREAGGTEAFF
.	TRBV6-1	.	TRBJ1-5	TGTGCCAGCAGTGAAGCGGGGAGGCAGCCCCAGCATTTT	CASSEAGRQPQHF
.	TRBV7-3	TRBD1	TRBJ2-1	TGTGCCAGCAGCTTAACCCCAACGACAGGGGGTTACAATGAGCAGTTCTTC	CASSLTPTTGGYNEQFF
.	TRBV27	TRBD1	TRBJ2-3	TGTGCCAGCAGTCCCAAGGACAGGGCGTCAGATACGCAGTATTTT	CASSPKDRASDTQYF
.	TRBV7-2	TRBD2	TRBJ2-1	TGTGCCAGCAGCTTTAGCGGGAGGGCCCCCTTGGGGTATGAGCAGTTCTTC	CASSFSGRAPLGYEQFF
.	TRBV24-1	TRBD2	TRBJ2-5	TGTGCCACCAGTGATTTATCTAGCGGCGCGACCCAGTACTTC	CATSDLSSGATQYF
.	TRBV4-3	TRBD2	TRBJ2-3	TGCGCCAGCAGCGGAACGGGGGGGGGAGATACGCAGTATTTT	CASSGTGGGDTQYF
once	TRBV11-2	.	TRBJ1-2	TGTGCCAGCAGCTTTGGGGGGAGCAATGGCTACACCTTC	CASSFGGSNGYTF
.	TRBV5-1	.	TRBJ1-3	TGCGCCAGCAGAAGGGGGATACCCAGCTCTGGAAACACCATATATTTT	CASRRGIPSSGNTIYF
.	TRBV3-1/TRBV3-2	.	TRBJ2-7	TGTGCCAGCAGCCAAGGGGCCAGTATCGGCTACGAGCAGTACTTC	CASSQGASIGYEQYF
.	TRBV11-2	.	TRBJ1-2	TGTGCCAGCAGCTTGGTTTCCGGGACATATAACTATGGCTACACCTTC	CASSLVSGTYNYGYTF
.	TRBV6-6	.	TRBJ2-5	TGTGCCAGCAGTTACTCGTGGGCAGGGCCCCAAGAGACCCAGTACTTC	CASSYSWAGPQETQYF
.	TRBV4-3	.	TRBJ1-1	TGCGCCAGCAGCCAGACAGACAGGAACACTGAAGCTTTCTTT	CASSQTDRNTEAFF
.	TRBV5-1	.	TRBJ2-3	TGCGCCAGCAGCTTGGGCAGGGGGGCAGATACGCAGTATTTT	CASSLGRGADTQYF
.	TRBV7-9	TRBD1	TRBJ1-1	TGTGCCAGCAGCCCAACGCCGGGACAGGGCTCTGAAGCTTTCTTT	CASSPTPGQGSEAFF
.	TRBV5-1	.	TRBJ2-3	TGCGCCAGCAGCTTGGAAGGGAGTAGCACAGATACGCAGTATTTT	CASSLEGSSTDTQYF
.	TRBV21-1	.	TRBJ1-1	TGTGCCAGCAGCAAAGGTCCAGGGGCGAACACTGAAGCTTTCTTT	CASSKGPGANTEAFF
once	TRBV12-3/TRBV12-4	.	TRBJ1-6	TGTGCCAGCAGTTTGTCCGGGGTGTTTCCCCTCCACTTT	CASSLSGVFPLHF
.	TRBV6-1	.	TRBJ2-3	TGTGCCAGCAGTGAAGCACAGGGTGGGGGCACAGATACGCAGTATTTT	CASSEAQGGGTDTQYF
.	TRBV5-1	.	TRBJ2-1	TGCGCCAGCAGCCGAGACGTGGGGCAGGGGAATGAGCAGTTCTTC	CASSRDVGQGNEQFF
.	TRBV19	TRBD2	TRBJ2-7	TGTGCCAGTAGGTATAGCGGGAGCCGGGGAACCTACGAGCAGTACTTC	CASRYSGSRGTYEQYF
.	TRBV14	.	TRBJ1-4	TGTGCCAGCAGCCAACGGGGGTCCTTCGAAAAACTGTTTTTT	CASSQRGSFEKLFF
.	TRBV21-1	.	TRBJ2-1	TGTGCCAGCAGCAAAGATGATACCTGGGCCGGATACTCCTACAATGAGCAGTTCTTC	CASSKDDTWAGYSYNEQFF
.	TRBV28	TRBD1	TRBJ1-2	TGTGCCAGCAGCTCCCCACGGACAGGGATCTATGGCTACACCTTC	CASSSPRTGIYGYTF
few	TRBV10-1	TRBD2	TRBJ2-3	TGCGCCAGCAGTGAGGCTAGCGGGAGAGGGGTAGATACGCAGTATTTT	CASSEASGRGVDTQYF
few	TRBV6-5	.	TRBJ2-7	TGTGCCAGCAGACAGGGACCCTACGAGCAGTACTTC	CASRQGPYEQYF
.	TRBV5-1	.	TRBJ2-3	TGCGCCAGCAGCTCGAACGCGGGGACCCTTAGAACAGATACGCAGTATTTT	CASSSNAGTLRTDTQYF
.	TRBV2	TRBD1	TRBJ1-1	TGTGCCAGCAGCCGGGACAGGGATTCTGAAGCTTTCTTT	CASSRDRDSEAFF
.	TRBV24-1	TRBD2	TRBJ2-3	TGTGCCACCAGTGATAGGCTAGCGGGAGGATTTCGCACAGATACGCAGTATTTT	CATSDRLAGGFRTDTQYF
.	TRBV5-1	TRBD1	TRBJ1-2	TGCGCCAGCAGCACTTCCGGGACAGCTTATGGCTACACCTTC	CASSTSGTAYGYTF
.	TRBV5-1	TRBD1	TRBJ2-7	TGCGCCAGCAGCCCGCAGGGGGAATACGAGCAGTACTTC	CASSPQGEYEQYF
.	TRBV29-1	.	TRBJ1-1	TGCAGCTATGAACAGGGTTTCTCTGAAGCTTTCTTT	CSYEQGFSEAFF
once	TRBV25-1	TRBD2	TRBJ2-7	TGTGCCAGCTCCGTAGCGGGGCGGTTCGAGCAGTACTTC	CASSVAGRFEQYF
.	TRBV2	TRBD1	TRBJ2-3	TGTGCCAGCAGTGGACAGGGCCTCGGCACAGATACGCAGTATTTT	CASSGQGLGTDTQYF
once	TRBV7-9	.	TRBJ1-1	TGTGCCAGCAGGTCAGTGAACACTGAAGCTTTCTTT	CASRSVNTEAFF
.	TRBV30	.	TRBJ2-7	TGTGCCTGGGCGAAGCGGACCTCTAACGAGCAGTACTTC	CAWAKRTSNEQYF
once	TRBV7-9	TRBD2	TRBJ2-5	TGTGCCAGCAGCCGGTGGGGTAGCGGGGTTGACGGCGGAGAGACCCAGTACTTC	CASSRWGSGVDGGETQYF
.	TRBV7-9	TRBD2	TRBJ2-1	TGTGCCAGCAGCTCCCAGAGTAGCGGGAGGGTGGATGAGCAGTTCTTC	CASSSQSSGRVDEQFF
few	TRBV6-5	.	TRBJ2-2	TGTGCCAGCAGCCTTAACCCGGAGGGGGAGCTGTTTTTT	CASSLNPEGELFF
.	TRBV5-1	TRBD2	TRBJ2-1	TGCGCCAGCAGCTTGGGGCTAGCGGGATTATTAGATGAGCAGTTCTTC	CASSLGLAGLLDEQFF
.	TRBV15	TRBD1	TRBJ1-1	TGTGCCACCAGCATCAACAGGGGTATGACTGAAGCTTTCTTT	CATSINRGMTEAFF
few	TRBV27	.	TRBJ1-6	TGTGCCAGCAAAAGGGAGCACAATTCACCCCTCCACTTT	CASKREHNSPLHF
.	TRBV4-1	.	TRBJ2-3	TGCGCCAGCAGCCAAGATGCGGTTGAAGATACGCAGTATTTT	CASSQDAVEDTQYF
few	TRBV5-1	TRBD1	TRBJ1-1	TGCGCCAGCAGCTCCCTCGGCAGGGGGACTGAAGCTTTCTTT	CASSSLGRGTEAFF
.	TRBV28	.	TRBJ2-7	TGTGCCAGCAGCCGCCCCCCAGCGCTCGAGCAGTACTTC	CASSRPPALEQYF
once	TRBV7-9	TRBD1	TRBJ1-1	TGTGCCAGCAGCTCGTCCTGGACAGGGATGAACACTGAAGCTTTCTTT	CASSSSWTGMNTEAFF
.	TRBV30	TRBD2	TRBJ2-1	TGTGCCTGGACTAGCGGGGCCGGGAATGAGCAGTTCTTC	CAWTSGAGNEQFF
once	TRBV19	TRBD2	TRBJ2-7	TGTGCCAGTAGTACAGCGGGAGCGGGCTCCTACGAGCAGTACTTC	CASSTAGAGSYEQYF